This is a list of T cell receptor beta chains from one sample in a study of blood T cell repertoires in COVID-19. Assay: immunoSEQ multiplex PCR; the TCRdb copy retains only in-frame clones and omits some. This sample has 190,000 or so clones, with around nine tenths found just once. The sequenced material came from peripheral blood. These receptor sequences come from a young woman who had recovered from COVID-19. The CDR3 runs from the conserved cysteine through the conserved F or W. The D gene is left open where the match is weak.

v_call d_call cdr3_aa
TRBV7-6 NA CASSPSFGGGYTF
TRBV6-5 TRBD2 CASSKREVHNEQFF
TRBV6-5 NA CASSYRSSYNSPLHF
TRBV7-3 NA CASSLKENGGELFF
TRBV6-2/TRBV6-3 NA CASSYAGSTDTQYF
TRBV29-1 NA CSVEGPGSNEKLFF
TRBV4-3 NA CASSQATAYGYTF
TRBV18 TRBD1 CASSPVTGGNSGANVLTF
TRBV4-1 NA CASSQLSSDGYTF
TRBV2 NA CASSEGRGITEAFF
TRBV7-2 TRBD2 CASSFGGGPPYEQYF
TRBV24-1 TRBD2 CATEERGEDIQYF
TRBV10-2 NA CASSDPGLSEKLFF
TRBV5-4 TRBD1 CASSTQTGVNTIYF
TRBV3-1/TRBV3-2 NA CASSQDTGPGTEAFF
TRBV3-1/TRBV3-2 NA CASSLLGVYEQYF
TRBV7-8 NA CASSLANRIDTQYF
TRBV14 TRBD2 CASSKPGLAVTGELFF
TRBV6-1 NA CASSAIPTQFLGGYTF
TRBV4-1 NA CASSRMAGHGSQPQHF
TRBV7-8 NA CASSLVQGIGELFF
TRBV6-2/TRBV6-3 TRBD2 CASSPGTRDTQYF
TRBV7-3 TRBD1 CASSLTGGANTEAFF
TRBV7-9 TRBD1 CASSAHSNRDRATDTQYF
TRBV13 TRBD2 CASSGTITDTQYF
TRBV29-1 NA CSVADTNYGYTF
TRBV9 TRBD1 CASSQGQGTAGELFF
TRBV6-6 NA CASSRDTSAFF
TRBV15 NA CATSPNRGGTDTQYF
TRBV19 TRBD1 CASSTGGFENEQFF
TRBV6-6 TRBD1 CASSRQGALRNTEAFF
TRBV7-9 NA CASSSLGGEQYF
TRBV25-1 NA CASSDSGISGANVLTF
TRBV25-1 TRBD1 CASSGDRGEAFF
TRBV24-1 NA CATSDGEVNEKLFF
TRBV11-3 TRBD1 CASSGTGGSGEQYF
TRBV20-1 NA CSASSGPTDTQYF
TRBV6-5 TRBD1 CASRAGGSYEQYF
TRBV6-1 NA CASSETRGSYNEQFF
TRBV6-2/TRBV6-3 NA CASSDPQGNQPQHF
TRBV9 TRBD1 CASSDGTGKSEAFF
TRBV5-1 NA CASSRGTYNSPLHF
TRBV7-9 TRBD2 CASSLGTSGATDTQYF
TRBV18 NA CASSPAGRQPQHF
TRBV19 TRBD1 CASSRSTGVTTEAFF
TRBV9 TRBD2 CASSVYGGGADEQYF
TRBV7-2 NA CASSLSGGSGNTIYF
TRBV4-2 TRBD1 CASSQLGQGGSGANVLTF